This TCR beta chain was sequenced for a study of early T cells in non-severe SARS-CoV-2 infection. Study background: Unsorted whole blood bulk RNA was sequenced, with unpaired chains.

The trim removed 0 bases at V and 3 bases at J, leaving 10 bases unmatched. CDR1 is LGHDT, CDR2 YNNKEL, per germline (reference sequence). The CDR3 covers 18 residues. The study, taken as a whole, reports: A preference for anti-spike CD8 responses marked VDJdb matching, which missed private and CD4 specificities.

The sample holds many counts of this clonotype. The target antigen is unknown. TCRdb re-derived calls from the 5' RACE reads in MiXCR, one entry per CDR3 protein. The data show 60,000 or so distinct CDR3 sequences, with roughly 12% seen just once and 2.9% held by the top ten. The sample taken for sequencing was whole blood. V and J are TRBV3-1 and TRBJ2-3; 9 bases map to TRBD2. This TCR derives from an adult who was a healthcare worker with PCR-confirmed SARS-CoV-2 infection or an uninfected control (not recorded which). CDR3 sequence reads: CASSQDRWRGGRTDTQYF. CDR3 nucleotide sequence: TGTGCCAGCAGCCAAGATCGGTGGCGGGGGGGCCGGACAGATACGCAGTATTTT.